One sample yielded the 3 T cell receptor beta chains listed below, sequenced in a study of shared clonotypes between healthy human individuals. Terminally differentiated effector memory CD45RA+ cells were left out of the naive CD8 fraction, which was CD45RO-negative and positively selected for CCR7. The assay was immunoSEQ multiplex PCR, and TCRdb's table has in-frame clones only and misses some. The sample includes around 2,000,000 clones, 90% to 95% seen only once; the top ten take 1.5% to 2%. Sequenced material: naive CD8+ T cells from PBMCs. The receptors stem from a man younger than 35 in good health. Some clones in this sample may be carry-over from other donors' samples.

This CDR3 reads CASSLVAETYEQYF. The CDR3 region has the DNA TGTGCCAGCAGCTTAGTAGCAGAGACCTACGAGCAGTACTTC. This rearrangement joins TRBV7-9 to TRBJ2-7; D is undetermined. V gave up 1 base and J gave up 2 bases, with 9 bases separating them. The CDR3 consists of 14 residues. Germline V CDR1 and CDR2: SEHNR, FQNEAQ (reference sequence).

The chain is built from TRBV7-9 and TRBJ2-7; 10 bases match TRBD1. V shed 4 bases and J 5 bases; nucleotides not matched to a gene: 8. This CDR3 is built from 15 residues. Germline V CDR1 and CDR2: SEHNR, FQNEAQ (reference sequence). The CDR3 coding sequence is TGTGCCAGCAGCTACGTCGGACAGGGGGGGCACGAGCAGTACTTC. Residues: CASSYVGQGGHEQYF.

The chain carries TRBV25-1 and TRBJ2-2; 11 positions agree with TRBD1. Germline assignment: CDR1 MGHDK and CDR2 SYGVNS. V shed 5 bases and J 6 bases; nucleotides not matched to a gene: 8. This CDR3 is built from 16 residues. CDR3 amino acids: CASSSRTGGISGELFF. The CDR3 DNA follows: TGTGCCAGCAGTTCGCGGACAGGGGGCATATCCGGGGAGCTGTTTTTT.